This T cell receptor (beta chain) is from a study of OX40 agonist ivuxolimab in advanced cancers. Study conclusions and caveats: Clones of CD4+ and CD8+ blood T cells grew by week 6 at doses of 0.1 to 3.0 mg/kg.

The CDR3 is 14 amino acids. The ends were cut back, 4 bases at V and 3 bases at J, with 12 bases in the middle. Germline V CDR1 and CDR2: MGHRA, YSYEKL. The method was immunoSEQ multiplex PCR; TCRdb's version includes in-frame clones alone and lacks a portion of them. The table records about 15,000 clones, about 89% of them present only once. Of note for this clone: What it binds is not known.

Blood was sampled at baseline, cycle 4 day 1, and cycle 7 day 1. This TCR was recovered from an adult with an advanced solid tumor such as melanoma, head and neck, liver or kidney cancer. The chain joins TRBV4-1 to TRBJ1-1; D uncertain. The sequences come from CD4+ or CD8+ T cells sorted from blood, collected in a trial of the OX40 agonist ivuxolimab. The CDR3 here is CASSPPGEDTEAFF. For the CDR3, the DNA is TGCGCCAGCAGCCCTCCGGGAGAGGACACTGAAGCTTTCTTT.